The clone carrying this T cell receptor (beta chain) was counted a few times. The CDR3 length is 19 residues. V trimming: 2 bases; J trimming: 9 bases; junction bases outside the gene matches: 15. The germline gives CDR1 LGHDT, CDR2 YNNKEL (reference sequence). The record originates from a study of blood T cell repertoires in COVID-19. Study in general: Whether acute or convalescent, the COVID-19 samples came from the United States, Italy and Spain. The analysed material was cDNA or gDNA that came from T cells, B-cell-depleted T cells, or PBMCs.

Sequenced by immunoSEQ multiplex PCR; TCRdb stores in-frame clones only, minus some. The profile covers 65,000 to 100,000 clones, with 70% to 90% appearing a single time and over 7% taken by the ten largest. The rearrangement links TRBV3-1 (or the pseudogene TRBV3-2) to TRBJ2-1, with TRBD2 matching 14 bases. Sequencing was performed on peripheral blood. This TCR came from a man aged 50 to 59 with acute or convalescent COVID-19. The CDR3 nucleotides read TGTGCCAGCAGCCAAAGGGTCGGACTAGCGGGGGGTCCCCGACGTGAGCAGTTCTTC. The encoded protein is CASSQRVGLAGGPRREQFF.